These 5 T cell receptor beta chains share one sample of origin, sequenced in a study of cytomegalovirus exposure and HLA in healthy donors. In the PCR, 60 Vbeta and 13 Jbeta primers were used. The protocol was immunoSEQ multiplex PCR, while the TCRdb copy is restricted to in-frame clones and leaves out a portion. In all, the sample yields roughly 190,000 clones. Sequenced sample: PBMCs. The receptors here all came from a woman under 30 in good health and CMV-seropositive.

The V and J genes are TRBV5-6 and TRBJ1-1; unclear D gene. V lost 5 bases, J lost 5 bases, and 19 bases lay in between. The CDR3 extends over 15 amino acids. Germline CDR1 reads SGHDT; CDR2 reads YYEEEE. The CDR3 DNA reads TGTGCCAGCAGTTTTCCCCCAGGAAGGCAGACTGAAGCTTTCTTT. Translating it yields CASSFPPGRQTEAFF.

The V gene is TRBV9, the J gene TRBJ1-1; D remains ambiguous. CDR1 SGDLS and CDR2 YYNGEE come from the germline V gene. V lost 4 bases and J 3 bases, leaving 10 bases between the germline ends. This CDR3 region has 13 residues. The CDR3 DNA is TGTGCCAGCAGCAGGTTAGGAGACACTGAAGCTTTCTTT. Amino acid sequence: CASSRLGDTEAFF.

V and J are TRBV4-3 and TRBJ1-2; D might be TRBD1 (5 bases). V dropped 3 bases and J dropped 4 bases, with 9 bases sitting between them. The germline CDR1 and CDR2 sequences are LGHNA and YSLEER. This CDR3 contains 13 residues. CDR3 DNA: TGCGCCAGCAGCCACCTCGGGGGCTATGGCTACACCTTC. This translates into CASSHLGGYGYTF.

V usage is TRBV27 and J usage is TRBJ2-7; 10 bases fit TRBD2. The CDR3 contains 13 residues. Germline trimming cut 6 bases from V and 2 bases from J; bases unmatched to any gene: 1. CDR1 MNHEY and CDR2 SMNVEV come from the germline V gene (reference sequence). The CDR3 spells CASRLAGTYEQYF. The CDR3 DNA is TGTGCCAGCAGACTAGCGGGAACCTACGAGCAGTACTTC.

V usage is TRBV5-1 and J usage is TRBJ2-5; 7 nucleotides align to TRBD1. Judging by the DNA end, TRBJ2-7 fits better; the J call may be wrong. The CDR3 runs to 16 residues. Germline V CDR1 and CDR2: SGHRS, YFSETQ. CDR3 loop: CASSLAGQVGPYEQYF. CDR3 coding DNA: TGCGCCAGCAGCTTGGCCGGACAGGTTGGACCCTACGAGCAGTACTTC.